The rows below give T cell receptor beta chains drawn from one sample of a study of blood T cell repertoires in COVID-19. Repertoires were generated with immunoSEQ multiplex PCR, while TCRdb's copy carries only in-frame clones and drops some. The sample consists of approximately 260,000 clones, approximately 84% of them appearing once. The sample taken for sequencing was PBMCs or T cells enriched from blood (not recorded which). The receptors derive from a woman aged 35 to 49 with acute COVID-19. Each CDR3 is given with its conserved first and last residue. The order of the fields is J gene, V gene, clone size, D gene, CDR3 DNA, CDR3 protein. A D gene is named only where the DNA matches it firmly. For some rows the clone size is stated as once, few or many, or as a class when expanded; others skip it.

>TRBJ2-5|TRBV10-1|-|TRBD2
TGCGCCAGCAGTGCACTAGCGGGAGGTGGCGAGACCCAGTACTTC
CASSALAGGGETQYF
>TRBJ2-2|TRBV27|-|TRBD2
TGTGCCAGCAGGCCCGGGCGGGGCGGGAGGGGCACCGGGGAGCTGTTTTTT
CASRPGRGGRGTGELFF
>TRBJ2-7|TRBV6-6|-|TRBD1
TGTGCCAGCAGACCGGGACAGGGTATCTACGAGCAGTACTTC
CASRPGQGIYEQYF
>TRBJ1-1|TRBV10-3|-|TRBD1
TGTGCCATCAGTTCAGGGGGACAGGAGAACACTGAAGCTTTCTTT
CAISSGGQENTEAFF
>TRBJ2-2|TRBV30|-|TRBD2
TGTGCCTGTGAGACTAGCGGGAGGTTGTCCGGGGAGCTGTTTTTT
CACETSGRLSGELFF
>TRBJ2-5|TRBV12-5|-|-
TGTGCTAGTGGTTCGCCGAGACAGGAAGAGACCCAGTACTTC
CASGSPRQEETQYF
>TRBJ2-3|TRBV5-6|-|TRBD1
TGTGCCAGCAGCTTAGGACAGGATAGCACAGATACGCAGTATTTT
CASSLGQDSTDTQYF
>TRBJ2-7|TRBV21-1|-|-
TGTGCCAGCATTTCAACTAGCGGCTCCTACGAGCAGTACTTC
CASISTSGSYEQYF
>TRBJ1-5|TRBV2|-|-
TGTGCCAGCACCCTCAGGAGGGTGGGTCAGCCCCAGCATTTT
CASTLRRVGQPQHF
>TRBJ1-5|TRBV19|-|-
TGTGCCAGTAGTCCGTATAAACCCGGTAATCAGCCCCAGCATTTT
CASSPYKPGNQPQHF
>TRBJ2-3|TRBV13|-|-
TGTGCCAGCAGCTTAGATCGGCGGAACACAGATACGCAGTATTTT
CASSLDRRNTDTQYF
>TRBJ2-2|TRBV5-5|-|-
TGTGCCAGCAGCTTGGTGGTGGGAAAGCGGGCGAACACCGGGGAGCTGTTTTTT
CASSLVVGKRANTGELFF
>TRBJ2-3|TRBV10-3|-|TRBD2
TGTGCCATCAGTGAGTCGTGGACTAGCGGGATGGGGTCAGATACGCAGTATTTT
CAISESWTSGMGSDTQYF
>TRBJ2-1|TRBV9|-|TRBD2
TGTGCCAGCAGCGAGCTAGCGGAGACCTACAATGAGCAGTTCTTC
CASSELAETYNEQFF
>TRBJ2-1|TRBV28|-|-
TGTGCCAGCAAGACATTTAACTACAATGAGCAGTTCTTC
CASKTFNYNEQFF
>TRBJ1-1|TRBV2|once|-
TGTGCCAGCATTATACAGGACAACACTGAAGCTTTCTTT
CASIIQDNTEAFF
>TRBJ1-5|TRBV30|-|-
TGTGCCTGGAGTGTCGGGTCCGTGAATCAGCCCCAGCATTTT
CAWSVGSVNQPQHF
>TRBJ2-2|TRBV2|-|TRBD1
TGTGCCAGCAGTTCCCAGGGGGCCAACACCGGGGAGCTGTTTTTT
CASSSQGANTGELFF
>TRBJ2-1|TRBV7-2|-|-
TGTGCCAGCAGCTTAGCTGGCGGGGACCACAATGAGCAGTTCTTC
CASSLAGGDHNEQFF
>TRBJ1-2|TRBV6-5|-|-
TGTGCCAGCAGTTACTTCCCCGGACAGACCAACTATGGCTACACCTTC
CASSYFPGQTNYGYTF
>TRBJ2-5|TRBV9|-|TRBD2
TGTGCCAGCAGCGTAGAGGGGCGGGGGGTCCAAGAGACCCAGTACTTC
CASSVEGRGVQETQYF
>TRBJ2-1|TRBV18|-|TRBD1
TGTGCCAGCTCACCTTATGGGACAGGTCCCTACAATGAGCAGTTCTTC
CASSPYGTGPYNEQFF
>TRBJ2-5|TRBV5-4|-|TRBD2
TGTGCCAGCAGCTTGAAGGGCGGGAGTAGAGAGACCCAGTACTTC
CASSLKGGSRETQYF
>TRBJ1-4|TRBV5-8|few|-
TGTGCCAGCAGCCTACTCCAGGCCCGCGAAAAACTGTTTTTT
CASSLLQAREKLFF
>TRBJ1-5|TRBV9|-|-
TGTGCCAGCAGCGTTGGGGCGAATAGCAATCAGCCCCAGCATTTT
CASSVGANSNQPQHF
>TRBJ2-1|TRBV29-1|-|-
TGCAGCGTTGAAGAGCGGCGGGGCCACAATGAGCAGTTCTTC
CSVEERRGHNEQFF
>TRBJ2-5|TRBV7-6|-|TRBD2
TGTGCCAGCAGCATGGGACTAGCCGAGATCCAGTACTTC
CASSMGLAEIQYF
>TRBJ1-2|TRBV5-1|once|-
TGCGCCAGCAGCCCTCGGGGGACGGACTATGGCTACACCTTC
CASSPRGTDYGYTF
>TRBJ2-1|TRBV7-8|-|-
TGTGCCAGCAGCCCCTCCGAAGGGCGGGCCGAGCAGTTCTTC
CASSPSEGRAEQFF
>TRBJ2-5|TRBV20-1|-|-
TGCAGTGCTAGTTCACTAGTTCAGTACTTC
CSASSLVQYF
>TRBJ2-1|TRBV14|many|TRBD2
TGTGCCAGCAGCCTCGAGGAGGATGCTAGCGGGAGGGCCCGGGAATACAATGAGCAGTTCTTC
CASSLEEDASGRAREYNEQFF
>TRBJ2-2|TRBV30|-|-
TGTGCCTGGAGTCCCCGATCCAGGGTAGGGGGGGAGCTGTTTTTT
CAWSPRSRVGGELFF
>TRBJ2-7|TRBV5-8|-|-
TGTGCCAGCAGCACCTACTACGAGCAGTACTTC
CASSTYYEQYF
>TRBJ2-1|TRBV7-9|-|-
TGTGCCAGCAGCCCCGGACAAAATGAGCAGTTCTTC
CASSPGQNEQFF
>TRBJ1-5|TRBV7-8|-|-
TGTGCCAGCAGCTTACGGGGGGACCAGCCCCAGCATTTT
CASSLRGDQPQHF
>TRBJ1-3|TRBV11-2|-|-
TGTGCCAGCAGCACCGGCGCAGGCGACTATAGCACCATATATTTT
CASSTGAGDYSTIYF
>TRBJ2-1|TRBV15|-|TRBD1
TGTGCCACCAGCAGAAAAGCCGGGACAGGGGACAATGAGCAGTTCTTC
CATSRKAGTGDNEQFF
>TRBJ1-5|TRBV6-5|-|TRBD1
TGTGCCAGCAGGAGGACAGGGGGCGAGAATCAGCCCCAGCATTTT
CASRRTGGENQPQHF
>TRBJ1-2|TRBV10-2|-|-
TGCGCCAGCAGTGAAAAGGGGAACTATGGCTACACCTTC
CASSEKGNYGYTF
>TRBJ1-1|TRBV6-5|-|-
TGTGCCAGCAGTCCCCACAGTTGTGAAGCTTTCTTT
CASSPHSCEAFF
>TRBJ1-6|TRBV2|-|-
TGTGCCAGCAGTGGGGTCAGGGCAAGACCCCTCCACTTT
CASSGVRARPLHF
>TRBJ2-1|TRBV4-1|-|TRBD2
TGCGCCAGCAGCCCTAGGAGCGGGAGGGCCTGGGGAGGGGATGAGCAGTTCTTC
CASSPRSGRAWGGDEQFF
>TRBJ2-4|TRBV19|-|TRBD1
TGTGCCAGTAGGCGACAGGGCAAACAAAACATTCAGTACTTC
CASRRQGKQNIQYF
>TRBJ1-2|TRBV12-3/TRBV12-4|-|-
TGTGCCAGCAGAACCACAGGGACCTATGGCTACACCTTC
CASRTTGTYGYTF
>TRBJ2-3|TRBV3-1/TRBV3-2|-|-
TGTGCCAGCAGCCAATATTCAGCGGGCCTACCTCGAGATACGCAGTATTTT
CASSQYSAGLPRDTQYF
>TRBJ2-5|TRBV11-3|-|-
TGTGCCAGCAGCTTGGGCGGGAACCAGGAGACCCAGTACTTC
CASSLGGNQETQYF